This T cell receptor (beta chain) came from a study of beta chain features in type 1 diabetes. For the study at large: Cells sorted and examined across all samples totaled approximately 100,000,000.

CD45RO/CCR7/CD25/CD127/CD95/CD27 staining was used to isolate CD4+ naive, central memory, regulatory and stem cell-like memory cells by sorting. The CDR3 runs to 15 residues. Germline CDR1 is LNHDA and CDR2 is SQIVND (reference sequence). V lost 5 bases and J lost 3; bases outside the gene matches: 7. General study findings and limits: A greater similarity of naive, central memory and Treg TCRB repertoires was seen among patients than among healthy donors.

Expressed TCRB transcripts were sequenced after all isolated RNA was converted to cDNA. Sequencing used immunoSEQ multiplex PCR; TCRdb keeps in-frame clones, though not all of them. The repertoire holds 150,000 to 200,000 clones, with 10% to 15% as singletons. A remark on this clone: What it binds is not known.

The chain is built from TRBV19 and TRBJ1-2; 9 bases match TRBD1. The TCR was taken from a woman younger than 35 in good health. Sequenced sample: central memory CD4+ T cells from blood. DNA of the CDR3: TGTGCCAGTAGTGACTACAGGGGGCGCGACTATGGCTACACCTTC. The encoded protein is CASSDYRGRDYGYTF.